The entry below describes one T cell receptor beta chain. With 60 Vbeta and 13 Jbeta primers, the PCR was carried out. Here immunoSEQ multiplex PCR was the method, and the copy in TCRdb shows in-frame clones only, minus some. The table has 97,000 or so clones, about 60% seen once; the top ten hold around 4.8%. This sample is part of a study of cytomegalovirus exposure and HLA in healthy donors. The trim removed 4 bases at V and 7 bases at J, leaving 10 bases unmatched. Germline CDR1 LNHNV, CDR2 YYDKDF (reference sequence). The CDR3 spans 16 residues. This clonotype was sampled from a human donor in good health. The sequenced material came from PBMCs. The genes are TRBV15 and TRBJ2-2; 9 nucleotides match TRBD1. CDR3 amino acids: CATSTPGTGLGGELFF. Written as DNA, the CDR3 is TGTGCCACCAGCACCCCCGGGACAGGGCTTGGCGGGGAGCTGTTTTTT.